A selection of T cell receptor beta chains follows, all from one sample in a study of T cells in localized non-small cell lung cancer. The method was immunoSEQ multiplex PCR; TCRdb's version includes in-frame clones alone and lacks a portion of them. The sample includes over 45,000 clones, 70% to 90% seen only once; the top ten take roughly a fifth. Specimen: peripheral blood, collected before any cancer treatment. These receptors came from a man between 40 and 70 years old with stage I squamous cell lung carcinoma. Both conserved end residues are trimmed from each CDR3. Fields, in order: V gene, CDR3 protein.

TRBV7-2,ASSPRAYSSEQY
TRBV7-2,ASSSSGRGWNEQF
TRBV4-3,ASSQDRGNQPQH
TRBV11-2,ASSLGQGFTEAF
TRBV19,ASSQLAGSYEQY
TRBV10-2,ASSERDRGLEQY
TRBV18,ASSPDLAGGTNNEQF
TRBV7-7,ATMVSTDTQY
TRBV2,ASRRGLAGGRSYEQY
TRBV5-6,ASSLVRDRGRGYGYT
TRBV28,ASSRGLLGVNTEAF
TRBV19,ASSTHRTGLGYT
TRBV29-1,SVESHSTLNEQF
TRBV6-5,ASRRQGRNQPQH
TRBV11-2,ASSLEVSYEQY
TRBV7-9,ASSLTEAF
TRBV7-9,ASSLVPTGVTYNEQF
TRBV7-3,ASSISSRAGELF
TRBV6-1,ASSADRLNTEAF
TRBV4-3,ASSQDPPRETGGRNEQF
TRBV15,ATSRVPGQGDLEQY